This T cell receptor (beta chain) appears in the sequencing data of a study of T cell clusters in autoimmune cytopenias. Overall study findings and caveats: The T cell clusters were defined only in silico, without experimental functional validation.

Each sample's input was around 270 ng genomic DNA, about 38,000 genome equivalents. This CDR3 has 12 residues. Germline V gives CDR1 SGHTA, CDR2 FQGNSA. One tube held mixed TRB-A and TRB-B primer pools for touch-down PCR. TCRdb reprocessed the multiplex PCR reads and keeps a single row for each CDR3 protein, giving no DNA. With about 8,400 distinct CDR3 sequences in the sample, the ten largest clones hold over 4%. This clonotype counts as medium-sized by frequency. Antigen: not known. Input material: peripheral blood. This sequence joins TRBV7-2 and TRBJ2-3. The source is a human donor with an autoimmune cytopenia or autoimmune hepatitis (not recorded which). The CDR3 sequence: CASSLNPSTQYF.